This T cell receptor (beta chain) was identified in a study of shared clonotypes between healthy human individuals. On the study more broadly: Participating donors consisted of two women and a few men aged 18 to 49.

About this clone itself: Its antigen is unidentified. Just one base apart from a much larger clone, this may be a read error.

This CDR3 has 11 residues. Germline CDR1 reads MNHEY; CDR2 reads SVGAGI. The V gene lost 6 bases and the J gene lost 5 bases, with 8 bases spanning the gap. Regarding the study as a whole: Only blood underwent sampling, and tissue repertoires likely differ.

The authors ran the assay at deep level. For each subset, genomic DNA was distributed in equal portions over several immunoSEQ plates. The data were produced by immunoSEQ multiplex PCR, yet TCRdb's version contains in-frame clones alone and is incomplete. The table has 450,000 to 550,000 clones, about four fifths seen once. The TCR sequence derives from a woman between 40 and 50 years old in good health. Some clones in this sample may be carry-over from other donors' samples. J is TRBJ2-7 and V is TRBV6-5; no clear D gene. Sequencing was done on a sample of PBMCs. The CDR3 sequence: CASSPRDEQYF. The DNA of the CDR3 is TGTGCCAGCAGCCCCCGGGACGAGCAGTACTTC.